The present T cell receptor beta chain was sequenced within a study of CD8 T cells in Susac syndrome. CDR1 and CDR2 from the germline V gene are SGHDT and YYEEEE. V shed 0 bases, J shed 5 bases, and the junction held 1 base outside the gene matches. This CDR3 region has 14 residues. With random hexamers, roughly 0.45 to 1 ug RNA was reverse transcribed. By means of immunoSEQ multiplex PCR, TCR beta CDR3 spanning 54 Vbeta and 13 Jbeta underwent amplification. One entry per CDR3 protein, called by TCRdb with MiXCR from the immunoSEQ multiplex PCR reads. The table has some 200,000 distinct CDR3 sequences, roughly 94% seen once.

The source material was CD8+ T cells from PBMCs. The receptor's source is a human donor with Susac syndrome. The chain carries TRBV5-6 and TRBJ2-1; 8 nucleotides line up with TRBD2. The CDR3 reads CASSLELADNEQFF. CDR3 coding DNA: TGTGCCAGCAGCTTGGAACTAGCGGACAATGAGCAGTTCTTC.